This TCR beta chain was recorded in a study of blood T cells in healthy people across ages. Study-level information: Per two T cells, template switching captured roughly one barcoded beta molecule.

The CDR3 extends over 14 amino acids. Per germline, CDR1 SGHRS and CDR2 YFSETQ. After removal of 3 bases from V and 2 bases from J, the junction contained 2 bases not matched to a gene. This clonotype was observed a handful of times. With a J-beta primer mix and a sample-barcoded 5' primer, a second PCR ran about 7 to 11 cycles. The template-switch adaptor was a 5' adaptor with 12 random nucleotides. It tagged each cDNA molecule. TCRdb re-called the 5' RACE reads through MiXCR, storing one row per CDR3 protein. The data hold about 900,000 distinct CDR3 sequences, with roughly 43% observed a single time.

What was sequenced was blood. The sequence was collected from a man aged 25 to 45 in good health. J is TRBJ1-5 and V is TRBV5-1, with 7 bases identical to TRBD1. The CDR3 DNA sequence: TGCGCCAGCAGCTACGGACAGGGCAATCAGCCCCAGCATTTT. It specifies CASSYGQGNQPQHF.